The present T cell receptor beta chain was sequenced within a study of neoadjuvant anti-PD-1 for oral cavity cancer (dated by TCRdb to the early 2020s). Regarding the study in general: Three to four biweekly doses of nivolumab at 3 mg/kg were mostly administered to patients before curative-intent surgical resection. Under RECIST 1.1, patients with complete response, partial response or stable disease were classed as responders, and patients with progression were classed as non-responders. The parent correlative cohort included approximately twelve patients, with an approximately 34% response rate. Patients without progression received a fourth nivolumab dose around day 43 and underwent definitive surgical resection on days 50-56.

The table lists this clone with many counts. Its recognized antigen is unknown. There are no base qualities to consult, and no much larger clone falls within one base. V lost 8 bases and J lost 3 bases; the stretch between them is 14 bases long. From a lookup of the germline V gene (reference sequence), CDR1 and CDR2 are SEHNR and FQNEAQ. The cysteine opens and the phenylalanine closes a CDR3 of 13 amino acids. Only the CDR3 part of the read is kept: 39 bases, read in frame from the first base. For deep sequencing, each PBMC sample was run in six replicates, with libraries mostly built from approximately 500 ng of input genomic DNA. TCRbeta libraries were prepared with the immunoSEQ hsTCRbeta kit according to the manufacturer's instructions. The finished libraries were brought together in one pool at 3 to 3.5 nM, which was then read using an Illumina NovaSeq 6000 S4 flow cell. The authors processed their data as follows. The immunoSEQ Analyzer was used for raw data preprocessing and quality control. The analysis was limited to productive rearrangements, and each clonotype was defined by a unique CDR3 amino acid sequence. Using the R package tcR, the researchers computed the Gini-Simpson index as their estimate of repertoire clonality. Student's t test was used to compare Gini indices, and Pearson correlation was used to assess associations with tumor size change. TCRdb took over this immuneACCESS table, retaining in-frame rearrangements with V and J assigned. Such tables are incomplete; in checked studies, under half of the missing clones stem from an unresolved V gene, and the remainder is unexplained. D and trimming were read from the DNA, whereas the V and J calls and clone size are those reported in that table. Present in this sample are 72,000 or so clones, around four fifths of which were seen just once. The ten largest clones represent 3% to 3.5% of the sample.

Sample time point, as interpreted from the label and publication: before neoadjuvant nivolumab. Patients were newly diagnosed with stage II-IVA oral cavity squamous cell carcinoma and had received no prior systemic or radiation treatment. The cohort was made up of patients with locally advanced, HPV-negative oral cavity squamous cell carcinoma. No culture maintenance or expansion was done, as the peripheral blood mononuclear cells went straight to analysis. The samples were obtained from a longitudinal correlative study of a single-arm phase II trial testing neoadjuvant nivolumab in oral cavity squamous cell carcinoma. Subject-matched pre- and post-treatment PBMCs and tumors from three responders and three non-responders underwent genomic DNA-based TCRbeta sequencing. Peripheral blood mononuclear cells were drawn once before nivolumab treatment and a second time after treatment, when surgery took place. The Maxwell RSC DNA from Cells kit was used to isolate genomic DNA from PBMCs.

Summary of the overall study and its limitations: Within PBMCs, T cell clonality (Gini index) was significantly higher in non-responders than responders after neoadjuvant nivolumab. Higher pretreatment blood TCRbeta clonality and lower post-treatment tumor TCRbeta clonality were correlated with higher pretreatment blood Treg/Th17 ratios. Only a few patients per response group were included in the TCR analyses, and larger cohorts for validation were called for by the authors.

Sequencing used PBMCs, obtained before nivolumab (anti-PD-1) treatment. Rearrangement joined TRBV7-9 to TRBJ2-7; the D gene is perhaps TRBD1, from 6 matching bases. The receptor was isolated from a person between 40 and 85 years old with oral cavity squamous cell carcinoma. The bases are TGTGCCAGCGACAGGCTCCCAGGCTACGAGCAGTACTTC. Its protein is CASDRLPGYEQYF.